This entry lists 29 T cell receptor beta chains sequenced from one sample in a study of early T cells in non-severe SARS-CoV-2 infection (dated by TCRdb to the early 2020s). The library was obtained by 5' RACE. The sequencing machine was a NextSeq 500. TCRdb's own reprocessing of the public reads used fastp at Q25 and MiXCR and kept productive beta chains. Each entry is one CDR3 protein sequence, shown with its most common DNA and genes. The sample yields around 89,000 distinct CDR3 sequences; approximately 15% were counted once. Less than 0.6% of the sample is in the top ten clones. Sequenced sample: whole blood. These receptors originate from an adult who was a healthcare worker with PCR-confirmed SARS-CoV-2 infection or an uninfected control (not recorded which).

The gene calls are TRBV7-8 and TRBJ2-7; perhaps TRBD2 as D (5 bases). The CDR3 contains 14 residues. V dropped 1 base and J dropped 0 bases, with 7 bases sitting between them. Germline CDR1 is SGHVS and CDR2 is FQNEAQ. The CDR3 nucleotides read TGTGCCAGCAGCTTAGTTGCGGGCTCCTACGAGCAGTACGTC. Amino acid sequence: CASSLVAGSYEQYV.

This chain joins TRBV6-1 and TRBJ1-6; 9 bases line up with TRBD1. The CDR3 totals 13 residues. Trimming removed 3 bases from V and 13 bases from J; junction bases left unmatched: 4. CDR1 and CDR2 from the germline V gene are MNHNS and SASEGT. The CDR3: CASSEGQGFPLHF. DNA for the CDR3: TGTGCCAGCAGTGAGGGACAGGGTTTTCCCCTCCACTTT.

This rearrangement joins TRBV18 to TRBJ2-5; 9 bases agree with TRBD1. Trimming removed 6 bases from V and 5 bases from J; junction bases left unmatched: 4. The CDR3 has 13 amino acids. The germline CDR1 and CDR2 sequences are KGHSH and LQKENI. CDR3 DNA: TGTGCCAGCTCCAACAGGGGGCTGGAGACCCAGTACTTC. This sequence encodes CASSNRGLETQYF.

In its sample, this clonotype was seen many times. V usage is TRBV9 and J usage is TRBJ1-6, with 7 bases matching TRBD1. The CDR3 runs to 15 residues. CDR1 is SGDLS, CDR2 YYNGEE, per germline. Trimming cost V 4 bases and J 8 bases; bases outside gene matches: 9. CDR3 residues: CASSHGDSKDSPLHF. The CDR3 DNA sequence: TGTGCCAGCAGCCATGGGGACAGTAAGGATTCACCCCTCCACTTT. Supplemented by reference TRBV9 and TRBJ1-6, the full variable domain reads DSGVTQTPKHLITATGQRVTLRCSPRSGDLSVYWYQQSLDQGLQFLIQYYNGEERAKGNILERFSAQQFPDLHSELNLSSLELGDSALYFCASSHGDSKDSPLHFGNGTRLTVT.

J is TRBJ1-5 and V is TRBV5-1; 7 bases fit TRBD1. The CDR3 spans 14 residues. V shed 3 bases, J shed 7 bases, and the junction held 7 bases outside the gene matches. Germline loops: CDR1 SGHRS, CDR2 YFSETQ. The CDR3 loop reads CASSSDRAGQPQHF. CDR3 DNA sequence: TGCGCCAGCAGCTCAGACAGGGCTGGGCAGCCCCAGCATTTT.

This clonotype has just a few counts. The chain couples TRBV7-9 to TRBJ1-2, with 9 bases lining up with TRBD1. Germline assignment: CDR1 SEHNR and CDR2 FQNEAQ (reference sequence). This CDR3 is built from 17 residues. The V gene end was trimmed by 4 bases and the J gene end by 4 bases; junction bases not matched to a gene: 13. DNA for the CDR3: TGTGCCAGCAGCTATCCCCCTAACAGGGGGCGAATCTATGGCTACACCTTC. The encoded protein is CASSYPPNRGRIYGYTF.

This clonotype came up a few times. The chain recombines TRBV18 with TRBJ1-2; D unresolved. In germline, CDR1 is KGHSH, CDR2 LQKENI. Trimming removed 3 bases at V and 1 base at J, with 6 bases between. CDR3 length: 13 residues. The CDR3, as DNA: TGTGCCAGCTCACCGGCGGATAACTATGGCTACACCTTC. Translation: CASSPADNYGYTF.

The chain combines TRBV2 with TRBJ2-2; perhaps TRBD1 as D (6 bases). Germline V lookup: CDR1 SNHLY, CDR2 FYNNEI. V was pared by 6 bases and J by 4 bases, with 6 bases between. The CDR3 spans 12 residues. The CDR3 DNA sequence: TGTGCCAGCAGGGACAGCACCGGGGAGCTGTTTTTT. Protein sequence: CASRDSTGELFF.

This clonotype was detected only a few times. The chain uses TRBV5-4 and TRBJ2-2, with 9 bases fitting TRBD2. This CDR3 region has 15 residues. The germline V gene has CDR1 SGHNT and CDR2 YYREEE (reference sequence). J was trimmed by 6 bases and V by 7 bases; bases with no gene match: 10. The CDR3 nucleotides are TGTGCCAGCCGCGCGGGGGGGCCTATCCCCGGGGAGCTGTTTTTT. This encodes CASRAGGPIPGELFF.

This clonotype was recorded many times. This rearrangement joins TRBV30 to TRBJ2-5; no clear D. This CDR3 is built from 11 residues. The V gene lost 0 bases and the J gene lost 4 bases, with 3 bases spanning the gap. Germline-derived CDR1 and CDR2 are GTSNPN and SVGIG (reference sequence). The CDR3 region has the DNA TGTGCCTGGAGTGTATTAGAGACCCAGTACTTC. Translating it yields CAWSVLETQYF.

This clonotype showed up just a few times. This chain joins TRBV4-2 and TRBJ1-2; a weak D match, TRBD1 (6 bases). V gave up 0 bases and J gave up 0 bases, with 11 bases separating them. The CDR3 consists of 16 residues. Germline CDR1 reads LGHNA; CDR2 reads YNFKEQ. In DNA form, the CDR3 reads TGTGCCAGCAGCCAAGACGGACAGCTACCTAACTATGGCTACACCTTC. Its protein product is CASSQDGQLPNYGYTF.

This clonotype has more than one count but fewer than ten. The V call is TRBV18, the J call TRBJ1-4; no clear D gene. The V gene lost 1 base and the J gene lost 7 bases, with 10 bases spanning the gap. Germline values: CDR1 KGHSH, CDR2 LQKENI. CDR3 length equals 14 residues. CDR3 sequence: CASSPRSGVEKLFF. CDR3 DNA: TGTGCCAGCTCACCACGGAGTGGGGTTGAAAAACTGTTTTTT.

V usage is TRBV5-6 and J usage is TRBJ2-6; D is undetermined. The CDR3 runs 14 residues. Germline values: CDR1 SGHDT, CDR2 YYEEEE. The V and J ends lost 5 bases and 2 bases respectively, with 8 bases between them. The CDR3 nucleotides are TGTGCCAGCAGGGTCGTTGCTGGGGCCAACGTCCTGACTTTC. Protein: CASRVVAGANVLTF. Full variable domain (missing parts from reference TRBV5-6 and TRBJ2-6): DAGVTQSPTHLIKTRGQQVTLRCSPKSGHDTVSWYQQALGQGPQFIFQYYEEEERQRGNFPDRFSGHQFPNYSSELNVNALLLGDSALYLCASRVVAGANVLTFGAGSRLTVL.

The chain combines TRBV29-1 with TRBJ1-3; 7 positions agree with TRBD1. The CDR3 is 14 amino acids. V trimming: 4 bases; J trimming: 0 bases; junction bases outside the gene matches: 3. In germline, CDR1 is SQVTM, CDR2 ANQGSEA. The CDR3: CSVAGGGSGNTIYF. The CDR3 DNA reads TGCAGCGTTGCAGGGGGGGGCTCTGGAAACACCATATATTTT.

The chain is built from TRBV24-1 and TRBJ2-5; 7 positions agree with TRBD2. Germline loops: CDR1 KGHDR, CDR2 SFDVKD. V was pared by 4 bases and J by 4 bases, with 2 bases of the junction left unmatched. This CDR3 is 13 amino acids long. The CDR3 here is CATSEWEGETQYF. CDR3 in DNA: TGTGCCACCAGTGAATGGGAGGGAGAGACCCAGTACTTC.

The rearrangement joins TRBV20-1 to TRBJ2-2; D is perhaps TRBD2 (6 bases). Trimming removed 6 bases from V and 1 base from J, with 12 bases in between. The CDR3 is made up of 14 amino acids. Looked up from germline, CDR1 is DFQATT and CDR2 is SNEGSKA (reference sequence). CDR3: CSAKTSLNTGELFF. The CDR3 DNA sequence: TGCAGTGCAAAGACTAGTTTGAACACCGGGGAGCTGTTTTTT.

The chain carries TRBV7-6 and TRBJ2-3; TRBD2 agrees at 11 bases. The germline V gene encodes CDR1 SGHVS and CDR2 FNYEAQ. The CDR3 is made up of 16 amino acids. V lost 1 base, J lost 2 bases, and 2 bases stayed unmatched. As DNA, the CDR3 is TGTGCCAGCAGCTTAGAGGGACTAGCGGTCACAGATACGCAGTATTTT. Protein sequence: CASSLEGLAVTDTQYF. The full variable domain, in which reference TRBV7-6 and TRBJ2-3 provide the parts outside the CDR3, is GAGVSQSPRYKVTKRGQDVALRCDPISGHVSLYWYRQALGQGPEFLTYFNYEAQQDKSGLPNDRFSAERPEGSISTLTIQRTEQRDSAMYRCASSLEGLAVTDTQYFGPGTRLTVL.

This clonotype was recorded a few times. V and J are TRBV5-1 and TRBJ1-1; D gene ambiguous. V dropped 3 bases and J dropped 1 base, with 7 bases sitting between them. CDR1 and CDR2 from the germline V gene are SGHRS and YFSETQ. The CDR3 spans 13 residues. The CDR3 coding sequence is TGCGCCAGCAGCTACATCAGGAACACTGAAGCTTTCTTT. This gives the protein CASSYIRNTEAFF.

A few counts support this clonotype. The chain couples TRBV29-1 to TRBJ1-2; D gene unclear. The CDR3 sequence is 11 residues long. V was trimmed by 2 bases and J by 5 bases, leaving 6 bases between them. Germline CDR1 and CDR2: SQVTM and ANQGSEA. CDR3 region: CSVEWGYGYTF. CDR3 DNA sequence: TGCAGCGTTGAATGGGGTTATGGCTACACCTTC.

A few counts support this clonotype. For the CDR3, the DNA is TGTGCCTGGGCGGTTCTGGGGACAGCTAACAATGAGCAGTTCTTC. Translated, it gives CAWAVLGTANNEQFF. J is TRBJ2-1 and V is TRBV30; 7 bases match TRBD1. V lost 5 bases and J lost 5; bases outside the gene matches: 12. The CDR3 has 15 residues. The germline CDR1 and CDR2 sequences are GTSNPN and SVGIG (reference sequence). The full variable domain, with the rest looked up from reference TRBV30 and TRBJ2-1, is SQTIHQWPATLVQPVGSPLSLECTVEGTSNPNLYWYRQAAGRGLQLLFYSVGIGQISSEVPQNLSASRPQDRQFILSSKKLLLSDSGFYLCAWAVLGTANNEQFFGPGTRLTVL.

This clonotype has just a few counts. V is TRBV12-3 or TRBV12-4 and J is TRBJ1-3; D is perhaps TRBD1 (5 bases). The CDR3 length is 16 residues. Trimming took off 5 bases at V and 0 bases at J, with 14 bases between the two ends. For the CDR3, the DNA is TGTGCCAGCAGTGGGATGGGACGGAGCTCTGGAAACACCATATATTTT. Residues: CASSGMGRSSGNTIYF.

This clonotype was observed a handful of times. This rearrangement joins TRBV7-2 to TRBJ1-4; possibly TRBD1 for D (6 bases). Germline CDR1 SGHTA, CDR2 FQGNSA. Trimming pared 7 bases from V and 4 bases from J, leaving 19 bases between. CDR3 length: 16 residues. CDR3 DNA: TGTGCCAGCACCCTTCGGGGGGCCGGTCTTAATGAAAAACTGTTTTTT. Its translation: CASTLRGAGLNEKLFF.

The chain employs TRBV2 and TRBJ1-3; D gene uncertain. Deletions cut 3 bases from V and 2 bases from J, with 2 bases between. This CDR3 has 12 amino acids. Germline V gene sequence: CDR1 SNHLY, CDR2 FYNNEI. CDR3 sequence reads: CASSDPGNTIYF. The CDR3 coding sequence is TGTGCCAGCAGTGACCCTGGAAACACCATATATTTT.

V and J are TRBV28 and TRBJ1-5; D possibly corresponds to TRBD1 (6 bases). CDR1 and CDR2 (germline): MDHEN, SYDVKM. The length of the CDR3 is 16 residues. Trimming removed 6 bases from V and 4 bases from J, with 19 bases in between. CDR3 nucleotide sequence: TGTGCCAGCAGCCTCTTCGAGACAGGTTTTAATCAGCCCCAGCATTTT. Translating gives CASSLFETGFNQPQHF.

The chain employs TRBV10-3 and TRBJ1-1; 9 nucleotides line up with TRBD1. Per germline, CDR1 ENHRY and CDR2 SYGVKD. Unmatched junction bases numbered 0, after V lost 0 bases and J lost 1 base. The CDR3 loop spans 15 amino acids. CDR3 bases: TGTGCCATCAGTGAGTCGGGACAGGGGAACACTGAAGCTTTCTTT. Translated: CAISESGQGNTEAFF.

This clonotype was seen a few times. This chain connects TRBV12-3 or TRBV12-4 to TRBJ2-3, with TRBD2 matching 12 bases. Germline trimming cut 5 bases from V and 5 bases from J; bases unmatched to any gene: 5. The CDR3 totals 15 residues. The CDR3 reads CASSPLAGGEDTQYF. The CDR3 DNA sequence: TGTGCCAGCAGTCCCCTAGCGGGAGGGGAAGATACGCAGTATTTT.

The rearrangement joins TRBV6-5 to TRBJ2-1, with D perhaps matching TRBD1 (5 bases). The CDR3 loop spans 19 amino acids. The germline V gene has CDR1 MNHEY and CDR2 SVGAGI. Trimming stripped 4 bases from V and 0 bases from J, with 22 bases between. CDR3 coding DNA: TGTGCCAGCAGTTTATGGGCAGGGCTAACTCCGAGCTCCTACAATGAGCAGTTCTTC. It specifies CASSLWAGLTPSSYNEQFF.

The chain has TRBV18 and TRBJ1-1; 9 bases agree with TRBD1. The CDR3 extends over 15 amino acids. CDR1 is KGHSH, CDR2 LQKENI, per germline. The junction had 7 bases not matched to a gene; V was cut back by 3 bases and J by 5 bases. The CDR3 protein is CASSPLGQGGTEAFF. In DNA, the CDR3 is TGTGCCAGCTCACCCTTGGGACAGGGTGGAACTGAAGCTTTCTTT.

The genes are TRBV2 and TRBJ2-3; 8 bases are a match to TRBD2. Trimming took 5 bases from V and 6 from J; bases not matched to a gene: 10. The CDR3 is 15 amino acids. The germline CDR1 and CDR2 sequences are SNHLY and FYNNEI. The CDR3 region is CASSQKGLAFDTQYF. In DNA, the CDR3 is TGTGCCAGCAGTCAAAAAGGACTAGCATTTGATACGCAGTATTTT.